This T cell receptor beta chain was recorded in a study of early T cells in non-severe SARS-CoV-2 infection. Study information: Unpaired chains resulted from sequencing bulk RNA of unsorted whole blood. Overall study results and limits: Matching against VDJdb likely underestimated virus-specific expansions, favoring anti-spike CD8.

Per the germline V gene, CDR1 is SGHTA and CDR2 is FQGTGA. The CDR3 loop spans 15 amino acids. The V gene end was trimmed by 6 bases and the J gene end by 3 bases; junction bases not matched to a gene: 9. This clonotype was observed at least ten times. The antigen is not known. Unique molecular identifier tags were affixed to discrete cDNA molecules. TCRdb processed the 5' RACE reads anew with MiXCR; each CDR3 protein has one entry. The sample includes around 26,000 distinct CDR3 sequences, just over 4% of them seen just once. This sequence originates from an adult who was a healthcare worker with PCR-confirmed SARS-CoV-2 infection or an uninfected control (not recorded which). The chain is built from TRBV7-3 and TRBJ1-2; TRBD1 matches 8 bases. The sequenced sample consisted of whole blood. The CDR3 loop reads CASSEQGARDYGYTF. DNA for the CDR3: TGTGCCAGCAGTGAGCAGGGGGCGCGGGACTATGGCTACACCTTC.